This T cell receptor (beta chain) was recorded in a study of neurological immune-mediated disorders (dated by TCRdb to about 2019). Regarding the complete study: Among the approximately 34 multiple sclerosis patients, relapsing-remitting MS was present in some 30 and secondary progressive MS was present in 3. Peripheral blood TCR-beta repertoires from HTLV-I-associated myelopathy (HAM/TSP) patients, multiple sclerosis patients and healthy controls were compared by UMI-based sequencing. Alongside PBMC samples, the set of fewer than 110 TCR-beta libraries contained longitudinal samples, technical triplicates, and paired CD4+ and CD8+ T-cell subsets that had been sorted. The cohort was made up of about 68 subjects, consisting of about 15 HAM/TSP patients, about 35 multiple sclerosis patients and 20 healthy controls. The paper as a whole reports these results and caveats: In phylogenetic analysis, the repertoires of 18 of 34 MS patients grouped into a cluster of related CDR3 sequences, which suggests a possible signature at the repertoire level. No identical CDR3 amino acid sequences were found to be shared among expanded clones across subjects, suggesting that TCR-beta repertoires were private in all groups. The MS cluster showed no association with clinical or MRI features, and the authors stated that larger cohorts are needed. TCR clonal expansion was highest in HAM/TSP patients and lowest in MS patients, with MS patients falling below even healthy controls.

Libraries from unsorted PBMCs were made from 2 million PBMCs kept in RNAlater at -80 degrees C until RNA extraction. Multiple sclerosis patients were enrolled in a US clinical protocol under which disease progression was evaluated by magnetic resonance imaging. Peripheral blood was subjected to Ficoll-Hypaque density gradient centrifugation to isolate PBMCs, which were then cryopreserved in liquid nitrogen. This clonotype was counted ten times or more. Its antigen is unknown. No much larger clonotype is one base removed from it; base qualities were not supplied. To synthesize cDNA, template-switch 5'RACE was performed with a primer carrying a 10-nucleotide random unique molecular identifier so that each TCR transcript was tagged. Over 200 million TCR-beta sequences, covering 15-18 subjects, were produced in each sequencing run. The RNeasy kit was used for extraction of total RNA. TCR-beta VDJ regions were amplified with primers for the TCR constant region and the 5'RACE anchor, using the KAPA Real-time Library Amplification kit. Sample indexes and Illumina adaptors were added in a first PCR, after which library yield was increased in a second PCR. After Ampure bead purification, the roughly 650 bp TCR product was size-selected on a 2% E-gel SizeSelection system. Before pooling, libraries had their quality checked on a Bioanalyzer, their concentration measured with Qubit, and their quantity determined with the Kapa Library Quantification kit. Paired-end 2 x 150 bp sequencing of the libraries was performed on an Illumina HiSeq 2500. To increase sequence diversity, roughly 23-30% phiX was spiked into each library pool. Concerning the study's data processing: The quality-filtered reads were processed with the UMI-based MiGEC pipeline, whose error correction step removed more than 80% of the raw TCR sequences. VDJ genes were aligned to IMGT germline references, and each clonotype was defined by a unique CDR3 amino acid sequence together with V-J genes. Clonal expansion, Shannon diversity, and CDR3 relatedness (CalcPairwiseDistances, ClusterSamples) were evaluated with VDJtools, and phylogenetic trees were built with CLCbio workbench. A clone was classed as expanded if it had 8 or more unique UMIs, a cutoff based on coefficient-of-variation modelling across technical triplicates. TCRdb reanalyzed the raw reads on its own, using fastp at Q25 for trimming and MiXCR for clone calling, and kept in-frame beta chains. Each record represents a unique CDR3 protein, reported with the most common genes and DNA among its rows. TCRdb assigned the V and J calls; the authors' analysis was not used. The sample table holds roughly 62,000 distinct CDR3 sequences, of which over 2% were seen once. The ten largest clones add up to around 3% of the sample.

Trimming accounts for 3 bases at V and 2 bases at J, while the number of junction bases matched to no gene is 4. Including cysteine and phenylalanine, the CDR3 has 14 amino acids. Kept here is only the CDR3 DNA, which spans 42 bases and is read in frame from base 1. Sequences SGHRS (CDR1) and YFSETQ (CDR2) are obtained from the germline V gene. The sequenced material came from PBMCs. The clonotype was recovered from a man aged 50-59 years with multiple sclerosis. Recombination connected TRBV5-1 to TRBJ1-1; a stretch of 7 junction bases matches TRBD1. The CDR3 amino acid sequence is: CASSSGQPNTEAFF. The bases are TGCGCCAGCAGCTCGGGACAGCCTAACACTGAAGCTTTCTTT.